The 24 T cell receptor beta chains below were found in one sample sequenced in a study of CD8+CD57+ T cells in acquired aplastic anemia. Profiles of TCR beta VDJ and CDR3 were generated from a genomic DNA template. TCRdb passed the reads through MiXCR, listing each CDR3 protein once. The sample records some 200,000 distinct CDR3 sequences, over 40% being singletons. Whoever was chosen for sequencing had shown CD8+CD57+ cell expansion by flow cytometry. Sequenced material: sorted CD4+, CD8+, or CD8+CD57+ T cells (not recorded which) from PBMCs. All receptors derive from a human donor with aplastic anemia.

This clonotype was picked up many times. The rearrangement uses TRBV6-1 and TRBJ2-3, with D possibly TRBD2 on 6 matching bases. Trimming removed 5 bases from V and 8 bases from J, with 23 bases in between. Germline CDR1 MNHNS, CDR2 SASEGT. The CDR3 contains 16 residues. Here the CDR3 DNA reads TGTGCCAGCAGTCCCCTAGCGTTTCCTTCCTCGGGTACGCAGTATTTT. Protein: CASSPLAFPSSGTQYF.

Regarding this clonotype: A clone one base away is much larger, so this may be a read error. The CDR3 DNA reads TGCGCCAGCAGCTCGGCGCGGCGGGGGGGCCATGAGCAGTTCTTC. Amino acids: CASSSARRGGHEQFF. V and J are TRBV5-1 and TRBJ2-1; 9 nucleotides agree with TRBD2. V lost 3 bases to trimming and J lost 8 bases; unmatched junction nucleotides: 9. This CDR3 is built from 15 residues. Germline V CDR1 and CDR2: SGHRS, YFSETQ.

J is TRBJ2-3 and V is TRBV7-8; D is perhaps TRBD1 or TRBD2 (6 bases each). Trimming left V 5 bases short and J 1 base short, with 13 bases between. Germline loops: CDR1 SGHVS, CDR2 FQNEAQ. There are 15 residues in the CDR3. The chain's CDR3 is CASSPFGGRTDTQYF. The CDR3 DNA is TGTGCCAGCAGCCCGTTTGGGGGGCGCACAGATACGCAGTATTTT.

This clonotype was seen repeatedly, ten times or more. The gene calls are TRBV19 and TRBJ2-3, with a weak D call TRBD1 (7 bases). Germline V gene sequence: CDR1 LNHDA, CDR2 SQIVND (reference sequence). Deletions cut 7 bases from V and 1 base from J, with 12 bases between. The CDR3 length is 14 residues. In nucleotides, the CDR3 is TGTGCCAGTATAGGCGGGACAGGCACAGATACGCAGTATTTT. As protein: CASIGGTGTDTQYF.

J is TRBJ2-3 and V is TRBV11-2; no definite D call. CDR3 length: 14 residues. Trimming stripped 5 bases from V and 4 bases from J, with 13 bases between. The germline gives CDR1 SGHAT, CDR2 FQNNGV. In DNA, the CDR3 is TGTGCCAGCAGCCTATCACGGCCCCCAGATACGCAGTATTTT. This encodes CASSLSRPPDTQYF.

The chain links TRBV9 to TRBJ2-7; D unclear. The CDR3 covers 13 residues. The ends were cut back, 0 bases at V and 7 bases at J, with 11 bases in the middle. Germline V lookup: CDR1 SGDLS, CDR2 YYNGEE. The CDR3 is CASSVETGGEQYF. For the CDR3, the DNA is TGTGCCAGCAGCGTAGAGACCGGTGGGGAGCAGTACTTC.

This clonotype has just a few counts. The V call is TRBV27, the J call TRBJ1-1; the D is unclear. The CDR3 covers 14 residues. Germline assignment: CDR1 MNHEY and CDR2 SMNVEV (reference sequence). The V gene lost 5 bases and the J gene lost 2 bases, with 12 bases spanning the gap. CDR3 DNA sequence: TGTGCCAGCAGTCCCACAGAAAGCAACACTGAAGCTTTCTTT. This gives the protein CASSPTESNTEAFF.

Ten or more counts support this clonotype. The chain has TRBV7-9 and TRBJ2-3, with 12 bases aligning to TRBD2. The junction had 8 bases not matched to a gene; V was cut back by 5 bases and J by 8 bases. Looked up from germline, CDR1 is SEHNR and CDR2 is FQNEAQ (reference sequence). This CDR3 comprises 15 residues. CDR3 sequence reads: CASSPLAGGQGTQYF. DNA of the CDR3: TGTGCCAGCAGCCCGCTAGCGGGGGGGCAGGGTACGCAGTATTTT.

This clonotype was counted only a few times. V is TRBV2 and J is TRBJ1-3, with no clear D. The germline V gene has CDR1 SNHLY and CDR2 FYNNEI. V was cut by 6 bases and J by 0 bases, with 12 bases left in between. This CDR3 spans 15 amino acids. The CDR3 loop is CASSNREISGNTIYF. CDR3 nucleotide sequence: TGTGCCAGCAGCAACCGGGAAATCTCTGGAAACACCATATATTTT.

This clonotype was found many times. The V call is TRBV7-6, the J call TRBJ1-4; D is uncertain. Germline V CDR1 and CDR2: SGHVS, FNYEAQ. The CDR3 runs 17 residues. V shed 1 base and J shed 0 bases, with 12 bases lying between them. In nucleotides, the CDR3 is TGTGCCAGCAGCTTAGGATGGAGGACGGCAACTAATGAAAAACTGTTTTTT. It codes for CASSLGWRTATNEKLFF.

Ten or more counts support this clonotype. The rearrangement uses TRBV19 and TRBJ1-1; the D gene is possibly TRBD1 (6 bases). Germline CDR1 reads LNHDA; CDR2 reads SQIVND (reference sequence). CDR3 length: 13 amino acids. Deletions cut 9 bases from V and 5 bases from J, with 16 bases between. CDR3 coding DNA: TGTGCCAGCAGGACAGCCCAGAGGACTGAAGCTTTCTTT. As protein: CASRTAQRTEAFF.

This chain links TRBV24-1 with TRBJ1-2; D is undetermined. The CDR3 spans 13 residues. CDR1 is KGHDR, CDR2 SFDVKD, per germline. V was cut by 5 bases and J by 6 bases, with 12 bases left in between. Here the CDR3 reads CATSGTMEDGYTF. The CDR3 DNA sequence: TGTGCCACCAGTGGTACAATGGAAGATGGCTACACCTTC.

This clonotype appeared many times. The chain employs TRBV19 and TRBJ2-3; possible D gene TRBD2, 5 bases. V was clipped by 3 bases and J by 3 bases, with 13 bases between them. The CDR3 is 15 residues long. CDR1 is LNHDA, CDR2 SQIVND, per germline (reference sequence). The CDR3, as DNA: TGTGCCAGTAGTATCGGGCAGTGGGAGACAGATACGCAGTATTTT. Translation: CASSIGQWETDTQYF.

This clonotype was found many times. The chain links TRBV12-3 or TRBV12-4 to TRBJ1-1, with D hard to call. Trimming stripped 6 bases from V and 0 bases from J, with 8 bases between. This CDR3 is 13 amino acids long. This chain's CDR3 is CASRNTLNTEAFF. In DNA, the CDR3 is TGTGCCAGCAGAAACACCCTGAACACTGAAGCTTTCTTT.

CDR3 bases: TGCGCCAGCAGCTTCGGTGGTTCAGGGGGAGAGACCCAGTACTTC. It is translated as CASSFGGSGGETQYF. The chain couples TRBV5-1 to TRBJ2-5; 7 bases align to TRBD1. This CDR3 comprises 15 residues. Trimming took 2 bases from V and 4 from J; bases not matched to a gene: 8. The V gene's germline CDR1 is SGHRS and CDR2 YFSETQ.

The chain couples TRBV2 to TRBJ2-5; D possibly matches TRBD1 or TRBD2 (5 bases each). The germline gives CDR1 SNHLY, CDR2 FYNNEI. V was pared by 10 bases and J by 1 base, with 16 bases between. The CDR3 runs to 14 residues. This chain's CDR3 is CAMGPSAFQETQYF. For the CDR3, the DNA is TGTGCCATGGGACCGAGCGCTTTCCAAGAGACCCAGTACTTC.

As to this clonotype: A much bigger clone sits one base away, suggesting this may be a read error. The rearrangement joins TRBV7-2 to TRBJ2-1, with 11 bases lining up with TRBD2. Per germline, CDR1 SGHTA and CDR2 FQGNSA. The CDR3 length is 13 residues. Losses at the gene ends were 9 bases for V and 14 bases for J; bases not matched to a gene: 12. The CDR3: CASRKTSGERKFF. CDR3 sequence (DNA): TGTGCCAGTAGAAAGACTAGCGGGGAGAGAAAGTTCTTC.

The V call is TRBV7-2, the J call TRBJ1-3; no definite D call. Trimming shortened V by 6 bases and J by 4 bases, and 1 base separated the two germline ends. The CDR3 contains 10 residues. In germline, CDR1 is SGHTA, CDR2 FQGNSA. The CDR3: CASRGNTIYF. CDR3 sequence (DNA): TGTGCCAGCAGGGGAAACACCATATATTTT.

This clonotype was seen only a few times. The CDR3 loop is CSASRSGPYEQYF. The CDR3 DNA reads TGCAGTGCTAGCCGAAGCGGCCCCTACGAGCAGTACTTC. The V call is TRBV20-1, the J call TRBJ2-7; D is possibly TRBD2 (5 bases). In germline, CDR1 is DFQATT, CDR2 SNEGSKA (reference sequence). V was trimmed by 3 bases and J by 2 bases, leaving 11 bases between them. The CDR3 spans 13 residues.

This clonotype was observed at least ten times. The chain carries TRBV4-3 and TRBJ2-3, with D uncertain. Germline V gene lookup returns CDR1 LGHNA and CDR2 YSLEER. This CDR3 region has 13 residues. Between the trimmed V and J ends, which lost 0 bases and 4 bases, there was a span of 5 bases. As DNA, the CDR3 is TGCGCCAGCAGCCAAGATCTGGCAGATACGCAGTATTTT. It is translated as CASSQDLADTQYF.

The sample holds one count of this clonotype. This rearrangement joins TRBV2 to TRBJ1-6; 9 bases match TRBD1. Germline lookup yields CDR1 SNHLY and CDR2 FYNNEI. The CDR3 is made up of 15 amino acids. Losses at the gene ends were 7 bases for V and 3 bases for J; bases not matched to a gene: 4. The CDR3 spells CASKGTGSYNSPLHF. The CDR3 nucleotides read TGTGCCAGCAAGGGGACAGGGAGCTATAATTCACCCCTCCACTTT.

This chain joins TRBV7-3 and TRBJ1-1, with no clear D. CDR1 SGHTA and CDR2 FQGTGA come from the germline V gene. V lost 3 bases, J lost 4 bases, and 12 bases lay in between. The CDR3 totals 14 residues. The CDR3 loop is CASSFGGKGTEAFF. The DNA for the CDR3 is TGTGCCAGCAGCTTTGGAGGGAAGGGCACTGAAGCTTTCTTT.

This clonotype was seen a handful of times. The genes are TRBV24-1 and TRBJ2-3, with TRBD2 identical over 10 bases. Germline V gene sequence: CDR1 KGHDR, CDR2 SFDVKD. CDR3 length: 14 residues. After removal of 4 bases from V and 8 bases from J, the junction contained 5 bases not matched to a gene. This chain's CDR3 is CATSDREREGTQYF. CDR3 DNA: TGTGCCACCAGTGACCGGGAGCGGGAGGGTACGCAGTATTTT.

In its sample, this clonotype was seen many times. The CDR3, as DNA: TGTGCCAGCAGGCGGGACTCTAGCTCCTACGAGCAGTACTTC. This gives the protein CASRRDSSSYEQYF. This chain uses TRBV27 with TRBJ2-7, with a weak D call TRBD2 (6 bases). Trimming removed 6 bases from V and 0 bases from J, with 12 bases in between. The CDR3 has 14 residues. Germline V gene lookup returns CDR1 MNHEY and CDR2 SMNVEV (reference sequence).